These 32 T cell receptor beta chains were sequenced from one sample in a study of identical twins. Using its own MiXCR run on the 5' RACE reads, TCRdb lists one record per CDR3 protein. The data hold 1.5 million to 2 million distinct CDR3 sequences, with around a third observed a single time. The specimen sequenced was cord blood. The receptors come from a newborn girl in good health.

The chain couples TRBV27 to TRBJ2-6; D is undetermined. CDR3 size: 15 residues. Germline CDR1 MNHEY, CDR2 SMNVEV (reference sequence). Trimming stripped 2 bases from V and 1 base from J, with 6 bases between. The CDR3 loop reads CASSLRKSGANVLTF. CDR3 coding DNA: TGTGCCAGCAGTTTAAGAAAATCTGGGGCCAACGTCCTGACTTTC.

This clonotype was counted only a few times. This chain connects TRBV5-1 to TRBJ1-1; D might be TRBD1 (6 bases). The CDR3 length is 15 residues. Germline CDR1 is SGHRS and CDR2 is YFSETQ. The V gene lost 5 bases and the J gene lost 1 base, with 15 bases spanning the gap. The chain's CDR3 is CASRAGQLKNTEAFF. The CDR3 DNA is TGCGCCAGCAGAGCCGGACAGCTCAAGAACACTGAAGCTTTCTTT.

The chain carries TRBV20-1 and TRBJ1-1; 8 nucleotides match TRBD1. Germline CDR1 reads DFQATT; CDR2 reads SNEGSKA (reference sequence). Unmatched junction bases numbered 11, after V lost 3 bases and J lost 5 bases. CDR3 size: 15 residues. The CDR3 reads CSASHTPRGRTEAFF. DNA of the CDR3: TGCAGTGCTAGCCACACACCCAGGGGGCGGACTGAAGCTTTCTTT.

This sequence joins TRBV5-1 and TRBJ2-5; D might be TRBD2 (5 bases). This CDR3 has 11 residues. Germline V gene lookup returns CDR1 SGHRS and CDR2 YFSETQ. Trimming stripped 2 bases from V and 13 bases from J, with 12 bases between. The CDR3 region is CASSFAGELYF. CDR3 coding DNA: TGCGCCAGCAGCTTTGCCGGGGAGCTGTACTTC. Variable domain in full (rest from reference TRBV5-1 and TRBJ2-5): KAGVTQTPRYLIKTRGQQVTLSCSPISGHRSVSWYQQTPGQGLQFLFEYFSETQRNKGNFPGRFSGRQFSNSRSEMNVSTLELGDSALYLCASSFAGELYFGPGTRLLVL.

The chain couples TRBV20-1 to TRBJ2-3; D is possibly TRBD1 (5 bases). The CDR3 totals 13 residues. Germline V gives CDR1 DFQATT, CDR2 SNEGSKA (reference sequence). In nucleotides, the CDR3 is TGCACCCGTAAGGGGCCCAGCACAGATACGCAGTATTTT. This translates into CTRKGPSTDTQYF.

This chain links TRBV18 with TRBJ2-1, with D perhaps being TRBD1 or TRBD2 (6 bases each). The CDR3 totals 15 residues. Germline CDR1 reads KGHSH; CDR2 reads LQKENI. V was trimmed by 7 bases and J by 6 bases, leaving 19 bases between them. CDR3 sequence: CASFTGSRRANEQFF. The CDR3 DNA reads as TGTGCCAGCTTCACAGGGAGTCGGAGGGCCAATGAGCAGTTCTTC.

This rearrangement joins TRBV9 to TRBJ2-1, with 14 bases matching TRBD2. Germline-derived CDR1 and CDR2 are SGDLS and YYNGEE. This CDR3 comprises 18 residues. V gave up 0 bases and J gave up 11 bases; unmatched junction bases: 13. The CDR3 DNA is TGTGCCAGCAGCGTAGGACTAGCGGGAGGGTTGCCACGTGATAAGCAGTTCTTC. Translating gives CASSVGLAGGLPRDKQFF.

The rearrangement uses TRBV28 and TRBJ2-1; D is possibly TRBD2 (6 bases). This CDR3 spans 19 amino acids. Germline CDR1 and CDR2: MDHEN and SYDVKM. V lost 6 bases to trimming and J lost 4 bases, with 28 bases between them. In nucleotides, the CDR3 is TGTGCCAGCAGCCCTCTTCATCGAGCGGGCGTCCCCCTTTACAATGAGCAGTTCTTC. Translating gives CASSPLHRAGVPLYNEQFF.

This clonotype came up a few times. CDR3 amino acids: CSGQQGRTEAFF. CDR3 DNA: TGCAGTGGACAACAGGGGAGGACTGAAGCTTTCTTT. V gene TRBV20-1 combines with J gene TRBJ1-1, with 7 bases lining up with TRBD1. The CDR3 has 12 residues. The V gene end was trimmed by 7 bases and the J gene end by 5 bases; junction bases not matched to a gene: 7. Germline V CDR1 and CDR2: DFQATT, SNEGSKA (reference sequence).

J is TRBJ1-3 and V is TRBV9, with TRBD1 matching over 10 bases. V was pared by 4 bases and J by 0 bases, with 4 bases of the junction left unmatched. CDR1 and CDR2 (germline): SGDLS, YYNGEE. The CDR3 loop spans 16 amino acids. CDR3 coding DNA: TGTGCCAGCAGCAAGACAGGGGGCTACTCTGGAAACACCATATATTTT. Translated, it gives CASSKTGGYSGNTIYF.

In DNA, the CDR3 is TGTGCCAGCAGTTACCCGGCGGGGACAGGGAGTCGGAACACTGAAGCTTTCTTT. This gives the protein CASSYPAGTGSRNTEAFF. The chain recombines TRBV6-2 or TRBV6-3 with TRBJ1-1, with TRBD1 matching 9 bases. Germline V lookup: CDR1 MNHEY, CDR2 SVGEGT. The trim removed 2 bases at V and 1 base at J, leaving 11 bases unmatched. This CDR3 is 18 amino acids long.

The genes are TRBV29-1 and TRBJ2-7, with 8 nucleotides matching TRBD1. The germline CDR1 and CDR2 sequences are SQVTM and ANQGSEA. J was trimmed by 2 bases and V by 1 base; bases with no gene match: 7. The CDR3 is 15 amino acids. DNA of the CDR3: TGCAGCGTTGAAGCCCCCACAGGGGGACCCTACGAGCAGTACTTC. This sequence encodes CSVEAPTGGPYEQYF.

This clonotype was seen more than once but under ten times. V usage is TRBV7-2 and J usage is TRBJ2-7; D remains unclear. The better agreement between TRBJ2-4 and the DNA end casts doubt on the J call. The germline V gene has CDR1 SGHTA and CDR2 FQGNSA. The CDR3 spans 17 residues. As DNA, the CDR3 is TGTGCCAGCAGCTTAGGTTTAAATCAGGCTTCCAAAAACATTCAGTACTTC. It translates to CASSLGLNQASKNIQYF.

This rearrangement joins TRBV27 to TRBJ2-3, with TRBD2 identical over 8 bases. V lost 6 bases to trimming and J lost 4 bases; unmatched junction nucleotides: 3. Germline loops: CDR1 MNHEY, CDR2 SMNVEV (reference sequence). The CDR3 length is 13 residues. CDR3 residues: CASRPGGPDTQYF. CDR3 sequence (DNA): TGTGCCAGCAGGCCGGGGGGGCCAGATACGCAGTATTTT.

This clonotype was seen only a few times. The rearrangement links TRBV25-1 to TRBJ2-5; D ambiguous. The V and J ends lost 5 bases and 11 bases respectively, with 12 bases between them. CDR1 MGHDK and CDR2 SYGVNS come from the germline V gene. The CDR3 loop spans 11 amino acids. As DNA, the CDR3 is TGTGCCAGCAGTTACAGTATTGGGCAGTACTTC. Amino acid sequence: CASSYSIGQYF.

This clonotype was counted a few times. The CDR3 region has the DNA TGTGCCAGCAGTTACTACCCACAGGGTTGGGATTCACCCCTCCACTTT. This encodes CASSYYPQGWDSPLHF. The chain employs TRBV6-6 and TRBJ1-6, with a weak D call TRBD1 (6 bases). The CDR3 contains 16 residues. The V end was cut by 1 base, the J end by 8 bases, with 15 bases between. CDR1 is MNHNY and CDR2 is SVGAGI in the germline V gene (reference sequence).

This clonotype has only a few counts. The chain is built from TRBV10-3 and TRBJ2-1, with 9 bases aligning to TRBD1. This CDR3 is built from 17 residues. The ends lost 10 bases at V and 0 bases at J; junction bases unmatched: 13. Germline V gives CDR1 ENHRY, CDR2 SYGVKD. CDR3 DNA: TGTGCCACCAGAGGACAGGGGCGCCTGAGCTCCTACAATGAGCAGTTCTTC. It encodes CATRGQGRLSSYNEQFF.

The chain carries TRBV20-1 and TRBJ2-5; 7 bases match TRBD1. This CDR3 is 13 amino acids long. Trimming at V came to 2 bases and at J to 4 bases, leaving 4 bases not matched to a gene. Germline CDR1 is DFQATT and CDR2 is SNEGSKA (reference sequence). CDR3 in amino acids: CSARKGARETQYF. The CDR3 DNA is TGCAGTGCTAGAAAGGGGGCAAGAGAGACCCAGTACTTC.

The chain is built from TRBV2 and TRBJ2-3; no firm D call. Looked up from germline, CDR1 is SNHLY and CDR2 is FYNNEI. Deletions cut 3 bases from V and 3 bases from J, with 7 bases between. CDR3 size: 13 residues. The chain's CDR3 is CASSDISTDTQYF. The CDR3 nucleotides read TGTGCCAGCAGTGATATTTCAACAGATACGCAGTATTTT.

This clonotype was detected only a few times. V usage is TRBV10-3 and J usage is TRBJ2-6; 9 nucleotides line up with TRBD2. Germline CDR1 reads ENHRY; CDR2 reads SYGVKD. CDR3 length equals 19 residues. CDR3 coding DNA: TGTGCTAAATTATCTCGGCTGGCGGGAGGGCCCTCTGGGGCCAACGTCCTGACTTTC. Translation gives CAKLSRLAGGPSGANVLTF.

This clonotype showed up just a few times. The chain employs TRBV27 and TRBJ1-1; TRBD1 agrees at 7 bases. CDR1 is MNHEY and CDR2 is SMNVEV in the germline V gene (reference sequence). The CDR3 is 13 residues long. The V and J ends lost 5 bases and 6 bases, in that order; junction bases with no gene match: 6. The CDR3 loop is CASSPDRVSEAFF. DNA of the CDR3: TGTGCCAGCAGTCCTGACAGGGTATCTGAAGCTTTCTTT.

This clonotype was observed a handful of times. For the CDR3, the DNA is TGTGCCAGCACGGGGAATCAAGAGACCCAGTACTTC. This gives the protein CASTGNQETQYF. The chain is built from TRBV2 and TRBJ2-5; a possible D gene is TRBD2 (5 bases). V was pared by 7 bases and J by 2 bases, with 8 bases between. This CDR3 has 12 amino acids. Per germline, CDR1 SNHLY and CDR2 FYNNEI. The full variable domain, its missing parts supplied by reference TRBV2 and TRBJ2-5, is EPEVTQTPSHQVTQMGQEVILRCVPISNHLYFYWYRQILGQKVEFLVSFYNNEISEKSEIFDDQFSVERPDGSNFTLKIRSTKLEDSAMYFCASTGNQETQYFGPGTRLLVL.

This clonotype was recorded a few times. CDR3 protein: CSVEGGAAYGYTF. In nucleotides, the CDR3 is TGCAGCGTTGAAGGGGGCGCGGCCTATGGCTACACCTTC. The gene calls are TRBV29-1 and TRBJ1-2; tentative D call: TRBD1 (5 bases). The CDR3 has 13 residues. Trimming left V 1 base short and J 4 bases short, with 10 bases between. Germline V gene data show CDR1 as SQVTM and CDR2 as ANQGSEA.

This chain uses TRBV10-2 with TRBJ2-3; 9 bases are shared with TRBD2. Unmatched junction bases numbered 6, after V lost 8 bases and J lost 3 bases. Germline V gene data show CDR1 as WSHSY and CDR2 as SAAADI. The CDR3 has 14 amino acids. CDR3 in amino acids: CASEAAGGTDTQYF. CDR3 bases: TGCGCCAGCGAGGCAGCGGGGGGAACAGATACGCAGTATTTT.

The CDR3 protein is CSARGSQTDTQYF. For the CDR3, the DNA is TGCAGTGCTAGAGGTTCACAGACAGATACGCAGTATTTT. The chain carries TRBV20-1 and TRBJ2-3; D call uncertain. This CDR3 contains 13 residues. The germline CDR1 and CDR2 sequences are DFQATT and SNEGSKA (reference sequence). Trimming took off 1 base at V and 3 bases at J, with 8 bases between the two ends.

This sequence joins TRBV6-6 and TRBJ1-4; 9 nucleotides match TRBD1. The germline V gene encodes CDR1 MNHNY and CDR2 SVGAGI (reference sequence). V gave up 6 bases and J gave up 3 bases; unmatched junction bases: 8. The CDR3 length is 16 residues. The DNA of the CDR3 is TGTGCCAGCAGCAACCGGGACAGGGTTGCTAATGAAAAACTGTTTTTT. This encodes CASSNRDRVANEKLFF.

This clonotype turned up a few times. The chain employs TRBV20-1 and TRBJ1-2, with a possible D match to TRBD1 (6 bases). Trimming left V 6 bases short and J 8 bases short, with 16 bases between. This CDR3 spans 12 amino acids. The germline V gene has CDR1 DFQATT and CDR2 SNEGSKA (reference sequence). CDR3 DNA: TGCAGTGCGCCGACGGGGGCACGCGGCTACACCTTC. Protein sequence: CSAPTGARGYTF.

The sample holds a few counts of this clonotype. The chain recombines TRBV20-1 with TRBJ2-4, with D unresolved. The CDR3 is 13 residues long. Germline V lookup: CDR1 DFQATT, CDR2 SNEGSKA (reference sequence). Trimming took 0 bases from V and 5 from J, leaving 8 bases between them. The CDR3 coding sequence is TGCAGTGCTAGAGATGAACCCGAAAACATTCAGTACTTC. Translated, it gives CSARDEPENIQYF.

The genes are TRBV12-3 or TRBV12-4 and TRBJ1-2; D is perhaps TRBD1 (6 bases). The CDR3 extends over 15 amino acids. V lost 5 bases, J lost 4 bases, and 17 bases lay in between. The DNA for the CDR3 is TGTGCCAGCAGTCCTAAAGGGGGACTCTTCTATGGCTACACCTTC. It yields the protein CASSPKGGLFYGYTF.

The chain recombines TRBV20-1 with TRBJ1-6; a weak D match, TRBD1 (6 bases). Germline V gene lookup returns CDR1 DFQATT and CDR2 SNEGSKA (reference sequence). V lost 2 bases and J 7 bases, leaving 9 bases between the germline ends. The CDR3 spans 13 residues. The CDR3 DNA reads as TGCAGTGCTAGAAGACAGGTGAATTCACCCCTCCACTTT. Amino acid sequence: CSARRQVNSPLHF.

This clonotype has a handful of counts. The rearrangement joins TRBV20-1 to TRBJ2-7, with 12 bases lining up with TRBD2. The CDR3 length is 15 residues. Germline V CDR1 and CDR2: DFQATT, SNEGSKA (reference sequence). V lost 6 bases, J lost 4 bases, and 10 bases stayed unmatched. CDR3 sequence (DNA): TGCAGTGCCAATAGCCCGACTAGCGGGAGATACGAGCAGTACTTC. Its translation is CSANSPTSGRYEQYF.

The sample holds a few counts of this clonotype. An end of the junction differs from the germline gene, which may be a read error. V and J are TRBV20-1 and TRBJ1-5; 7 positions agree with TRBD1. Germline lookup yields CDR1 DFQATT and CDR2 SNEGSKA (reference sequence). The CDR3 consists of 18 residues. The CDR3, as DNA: TGCAGTGCTAGAGAGGTCCGAGGGACAGAGTATAGCAATCAGCCCCGGCATTTT. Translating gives CSAREVRGTEYSNQPRHF.